Listed below are T cell receptor beta chains from one sample, sequenced in a study of Ad26.COV2.S vaccination and SARS-CoV-2 variants. The repertoire was sequenced with immunoSEQ multiplex PCR; TCRdb's copy has only in-frame clones and lacks some. The table records about 480,000 clones, roughly 89% of them present only once. The input for sequencing was peripheral blood, taken in a trial of Ad26.COV2.S vaccine versus placebo. The receptors shown here come from a person between 18 and 59 years old who received the Ad26.COV2.S COVID-19 vaccine or a placebo. Each CDR3 is given with its conserved first and last residue. A D gene is named only where the DNA matches it firmly. Clone size appears in some rows only: once, few, many, or a class for an expanded clone.

>.|TRBV7-9|TRBJ1-5|.
TGTGCCAGCAGCTTAGGTGGGTGGCAGCCCCAGCATTTT
CASSLGGWQPQHF
>.|TRBV5-1|TRBJ2-1|.
TGCGCCAGCAGCTTGGGGTCAGGCAGGATGATCTACAATGAGCAGTTCTTC
CASSLGSGRMIYNEQFF
>TRBD2|TRBV20-1|TRBJ2-7|.
TGCAGTGCTAGTTTTCTAGCGGGACTCAGGTACGAGCAGTACTTC
CSASFLAGLRYEQYF
>.|TRBV30|TRBJ2-2|.
TGTGCCTGGAGGGGGGGCAGCTGGCCCGGGGAGCTGTTTTTT
CAWRGGSWPGELFF
>.|TRBV7-2|TRBJ1-1|once
TGTGCCAGCAGCTTGGGCAGGAACACTGAAGCTTTCTTT
CASSLGRNTEAFF
>.|TRBV27|TRBJ2-5|.
TGTGCCAGCAGTTTCGGGGTCGGGGTCGAGACCCAGTACTTC
CASSFGVGVETQYF
>TRBD1|TRBV19|TRBJ1-6|.
TGTGCCAGTAGTGTCACCGGGACAGGCGGCTCTTCACCCCTCCACTTT
CASSVTGTGGSSPLHF
>.|TRBV11-3|TRBJ2-2|.
TGTGCCAGCAGCCAAATGCGGGGCACCGGGGAGCTGTTTTTT
CASSQMRGTGELFF
>.|TRBV12-5|TRBJ2-2|few
TGTGCTAGTTCCCCCTCGTCAGGGTTAACCTATAACACCGGGGAGCTGTTTTTT
CASSPSSGLTYNTGELFF
>.|TRBV7-2|TRBJ2-1|.
TGTGCCAGCAGCCCCGTGGGCAATGAGCAGTTCTTC
CASSPVGNEQFF
>.|TRBV6-5|TRBJ1-1|.
TGTGCCAGCAGCCCCAAGATTGACACTGAAGCTTTCTTT
CASSPKIDTEAFF